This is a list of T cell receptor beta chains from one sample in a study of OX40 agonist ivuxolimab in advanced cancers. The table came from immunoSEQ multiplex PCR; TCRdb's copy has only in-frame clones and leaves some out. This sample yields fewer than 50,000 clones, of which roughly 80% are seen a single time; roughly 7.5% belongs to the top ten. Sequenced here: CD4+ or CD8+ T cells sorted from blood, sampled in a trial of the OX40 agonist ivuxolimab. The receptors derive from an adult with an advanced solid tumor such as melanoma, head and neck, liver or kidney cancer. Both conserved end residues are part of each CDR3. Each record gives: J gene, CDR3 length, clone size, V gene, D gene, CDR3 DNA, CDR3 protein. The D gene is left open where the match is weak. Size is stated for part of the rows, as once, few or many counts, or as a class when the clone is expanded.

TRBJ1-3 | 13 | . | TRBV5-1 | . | TGCGCCAGCAGCGTGGACTCTGGAAACACCATATATTTT | CASSVDSGNTIYF
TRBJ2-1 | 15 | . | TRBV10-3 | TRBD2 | TGTGCCATCAGTACTAGCGGGAGCTCCTACAATGAGCAGTTCTTC | CAISTSGSSYNEQFF
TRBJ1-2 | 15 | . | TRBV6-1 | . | TGTGCCAGCAGTGAGACGCATCTCTACGACTATGGCTACACCTTC | CASSETHLYDYGYTF
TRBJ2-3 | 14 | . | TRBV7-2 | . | TGTGCCAGCAGCAAGACAGGAGGATCGGATACGCAGTATTTT | CASSKTGGSDTQYF
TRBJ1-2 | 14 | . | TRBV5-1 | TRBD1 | TGCGCCAGCAGCCTCGGACAGGGTCCCTATGGCTACACCTTC | CASSLGQGPYGYTF
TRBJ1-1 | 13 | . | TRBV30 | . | TGTGCCCGAAAAGGCATAACAAACACTGAAGCTTTCTTT | CARKGITNTEAFF
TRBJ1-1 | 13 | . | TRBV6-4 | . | TGTGCCAGCAGTGAACAGTCCAACACTGAAGCTTTCTTT | CASSEQSNTEAFF
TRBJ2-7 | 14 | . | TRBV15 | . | TGTGCCACCAGCACGGGAGGAACAGGGCGGGAGCAGTACTTC | CATSTGGTGREQYF
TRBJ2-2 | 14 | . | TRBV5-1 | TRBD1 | TGCGCCAGCAACTCGGGACAGGGCTCCGGGGAGCTGTTTTTT | CASNSGQGSGELFF
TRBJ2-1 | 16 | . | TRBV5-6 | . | TGTGCCAGCAGTTCCGGGTTTCATGGCTCCTACAATGAGCAGTTCTTC | CASSSGFHGSYNEQFF
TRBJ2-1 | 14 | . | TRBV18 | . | TGTGCCAGCTCACCAACGTCGGGGACCAATGAGCAGTTCTTC | CASSPTSGTNEQFF
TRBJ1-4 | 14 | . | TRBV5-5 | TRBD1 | TGTGCCAGCGATCGACAGGGGCAAGGTGAAAAACTGTTTTTT | CASDRQGQGEKLFF
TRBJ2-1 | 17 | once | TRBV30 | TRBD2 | TGTGCCTGGAGCCTAAGTATGACTAGCGGGAGTTACAATGAGCAGTTCTTC | CAWSLSMTSGSYNEQFF
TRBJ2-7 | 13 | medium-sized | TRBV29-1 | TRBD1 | TGCAGCGTTCGGACAGGGGGTTTCTACGAGCAGTACTTC | CSVRTGGFYEQYF
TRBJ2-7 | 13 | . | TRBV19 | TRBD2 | TGTGCCAGTAGCTCGGGGGGTCGGGCGGCGCAGTACTTC | CASSSGGRAAQYF
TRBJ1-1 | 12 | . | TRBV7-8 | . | TGTGCCAGCAGCCCAGGAGGGACTGAAGCTTTCTTT | CASSPGGTEAFF
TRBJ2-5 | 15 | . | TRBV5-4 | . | TGTGCCAGCAGCTTGGTTTGGCCCCCTGGAGAGACCCAGTACTTC | CASSLVWPPGETQYF
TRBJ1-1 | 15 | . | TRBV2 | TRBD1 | TGTGCCAGCAGTTCGTACAGGGGGAGGGACACTGAAGCTTTCTTT | CASSSYRGRDTEAFF
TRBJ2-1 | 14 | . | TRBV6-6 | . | TGTGCCAGCACCCGCGGAGTCCCCTACAATGAGCAGTTCTTC | CASTRGVPYNEQFF
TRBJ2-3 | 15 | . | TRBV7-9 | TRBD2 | TGTGCCAGCAGCTTAGGACTAGCGGGTGTGGATACGCAGTATTTT | CASSLGLAGVDTQYF
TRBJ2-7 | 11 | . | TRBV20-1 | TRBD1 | TGCAGTGTAGAAGGGACAGAAGAGCAGTACTTC | CSVEGTEEQYF
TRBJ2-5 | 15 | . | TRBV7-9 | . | TGTGCCAGCAGCTTAGCTTTTGGCAGTCAAGAGACCCAGTACTTC | CASSLAFGSQETQYF
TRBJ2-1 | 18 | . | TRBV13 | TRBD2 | TGTGCCAGCAGCCGAGGGGGACTAGCGTCTTTCTCCTACAATGAGCAGTTCTTC | CASSRGGLASFSYNEQFF
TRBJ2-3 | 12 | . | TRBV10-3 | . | TGTGCCATCAGTGAGTATGCAGATACGCAGTATTTT | CAISEYADTQYF
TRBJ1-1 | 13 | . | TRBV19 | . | TGTGCCAGTAGTATAGGGGCCCGCACTGAAGCTTTCTTT | CASSIGARTEAFF